This T cell receptor (beta chain) was documented in a study of regulatory T cells in long-lasting Graves disease (dated by TCRdb to about 2021). About the full investigation: In the newly diagnosed Graves' disease group, patients had been taking antithyroid drugs for less than 3 months. This study used TCR sequencing and RNA sequencing of peripheral blood to compare persistent Graves' disease patients against newly diagnosed Graves' disease patients. The study was conducted in China and was registered as a clinical trial. A total of 33 samples underwent TCR sequencing, from 13 patients with persistent Graves' disease and approximately 20 patients with newly diagnosed Graves' disease. What the research found in general, with its limitations: Sequencing and analysis were limited to the TCR beta chain. As a limitation, the authors acknowledged that the small sample size may reduce accuracy. Only peripheral blood was studied, because thyroid tissue, the primary lesion, was inaccessible. Compared with newly diagnosed patients, persistent Graves' disease patients had lower TCR Shannon entropy and fewer highly expanded clones, which suggests clonal expansion. More public clonotypes were shared among persistent patients (under 3,000) than among newly diagnosed patients (more than 900). TRBV28, TRBJ1-2 and TRBJ2-5 were preferentially used in persistent disease, while TRBV20-1 and TRBJ2-1 were favored in newly diagnosed disease.

This clonotype came up many times. It lacks a known antigen. No base quality information exists; no much larger clone differs at one position. Cut back by 5 bases and 0 bases, the V and J ends lie 14 bases apart. Reading from cysteine to phenylalanine, the CDR3 counts 16 amino acids. Solely the CDR3 DNA is kept, with 48 bases framed from the first base. The germline V gene provides CDR1 SGHTA and CDR2 FQGNSA. The library was generated by multiplex PCR. These reads were obtained on an Illumina HiSeq 4000. To build TCR beta libraries, CDR3 regions were amplified by Arm-PCR using iRepertoire HTBI primers. PCR products were gel purified before sequencing. The paper's processing steps were these. Across samples, fewer than 70 TRBV and 14 TRBJ segments were identified and used for gene usage analysis of CDR3 amino acid clonotypes. Filtered high-quality paired reads were merged into contigs using COPE and FqMerger. BLAST was used to align contigs to the IMGT TRBV, TRBD and TRBJ reference genes, and CDR3 was defined following IMGT. Any clonotype with a frequency above 0.1% was classified as a highly expanded clone. Shannon entropy served as the measure of repertoire diversity, while the Gini coefficient captured V-J evenness. A clonotype was considered public if more than one individual shared it. TCRdb reworked the public reads: Q25 trimming with fastp, MiXCR clone assembly, productive beta chains retained. Entries are consolidated by CDR3 protein sequence, retaining the most common genes and DNA. The V and J calls and clone size are TCRdb's, not the authors'. Across this sample there are about 400,000 distinct CDR3 sequences, with over 12% seen only once. Of the sample, 7.8% falls within the top ten clones.

Sample time point, as interpreted from the label and publication: newly diagnosed GD, antithyroid drugs for less than 3 months. For both TCR sequencing and RNA sequencing, RNA was extracted from PBMCs in TRIzol. Graves' disease was diagnosed according to American Thyroid Association guidelines. Recruitment of patients was carried out at an endocrinology department in Xi'an, China. From each patient, 7.5 to 9.5 milliliters of peripheral blood was collected into an EDTA anticoagulant tube. Ficoll Paque Plus density gradient separation was used to isolate PBMCs, and no additional T cell sorting was done. An Agilent 2100 Bioanalyzer and agarose gel were used to check RNA quality, while a NanoDrop 2000 measured RNA concentration. This sample was also put to use in a study of T cells in Graves' hyperthyroidism and ophthalmopathy. As that second paper reports: Stable Graves' hyperthyroidism was defined as the absence of progression to ophthalmopathy over 18 months of follow-up. The hyperthyroidism patients were between 18 and 65 years old and newly diagnosed, with a disease duration of less than 2 months. The study excluded patients with uncontrolled infections, other autoimmune diseases, pregnancy or lactation. Diagnoses were based on clinical symptoms, serum thyroxine and TRAb, thyroid ultrasound and orbital computed tomography. The TCR CDR3 was subjected to a first round of RT-PCR using the HTBI primer set and the Qiagen OneStep RT-PCR kit. Most expanded thyroid clonotypes (frequency above 0.001) were also detected in blood, a finding suggesting that blood repertoires may reflect thyroid immune responses. Ophthalmopathy was separated from stable hyperthyroidism by a 13 V-J signature model, with approximately 89% sensitivity and about 81% specificity obtained in cross-validation and 80%/75% obtained in testing. In validation, the model predicted progression to ophthalmopathy a median of about 5.9 months before onset, with over 60% sensitivity and about 72% specificity. A discovery cohort of about a hundred patients, approximately 45 with Graves' ophthalmopathy and 55 to 65 with stable Graves' hyperthyroidism, was used to find distinguishing TCR V-J signatures. Prospective prediction of ophthalmopathy was tested in an independent validation cohort consisting of roughly 19 hyperthyroidism patients and 17 patients who later progressed to ophthalmopathy. The approximately 100 discovery patients were randomly split 7:3 into training and test sets. The study also compared thyroid tissue and blood T-cell repertoires from about 6 Graves' hyperthyroidism patients. After sampling, hyperthyroidism patients received methimazole starting at 30 mg daily, and ophthalmopathy patients received high-dose intravenous methylprednisolone. The libraries were constructed in a second round of multiplex PCR and then size-selected and purified. The libraries were sequenced on an Illumina HiSeq2000 using paired-end 100 bp reads. SOAPnuke was used to process the raw data, throwing out any read that contained adapters or uncalled bases, had a mean Phred below 15, or lacked an exact constant-primer or identifier match. COPE v1.2.5 was used to merge the high-quality paired reads, and each unique nucleotide sequence was defined as a clonotype. MiTCR v1.1 was used to align clonotypes to the IMGT TRBV, TRBD and TRBJ reference segments. Only V-J combinations with frequency above 0.0001, covering approximately 99% of repertoires, were analysed. The TCS score was defined as the ratio of F50 (clonal expansion) to E x V (chaos), calculated using BLOSUM62-based TCRdist between CDR3 peptides within each V-J. Welch's t-statistics and random forest reduced 500 to 550 V-J features to some 14, which were used in a naive Bayes classifier (R e1071). Sample size was not statistically predetermined, and blinding of investigators to group allocation was not performed. TCR Vbeta CDR3 sequencing of roughly 140 peripheral blood samples (around 45 ophthalmopathy, roughly 72 hyperthyroidism and about 17 progressor patients) is reported in the paper.

Sequencing used peripheral blood mononuclear cells (PBMCs), obtained at new diagnosis, from a patient treated with antithyroid drugs. This TCR derives from a woman in her forties with Graves disease. Donor details come from another sample of the same person, matched by shared clones. The receptor chain draws on TRBV7-2 and TRBJ2-4; perhaps TRBD1 is the D gene, with 6 bases matching. The CDR3 protein sequence reads: CASSGRDTLAKNIQYF. The DNA sequence is as follows: TGTGCCAGCAGCGGACGGGACACCCTAGCCAAAAACATTCAGTACTTC.